The rows below give T cell receptor beta chains drawn from one sample of a study of monozygotic twins with inflammatory bowel disease. TCRdb re-analyzed the 5' RACE reads; it lists each CDR3 protein once, without DNA. This table lists approximately 330,000 distinct CDR3 sequences. Source material: blood. Receptors were obtained from a human donor with ulcerative colitis or Crohn's disease, or a healthy co-twin of an affected twin (not recorded which). CDR3s include the opening cysteine and the closing phenylalanine or tryptophan.

j_call | v_call | cdr3_aa
TRBJ1-4 | TRBV12-3/TRBV12-4 | CASSLVFLSDFATNEKLFF
TRBJ2-5 | TRBV7-9 | CASSQQGAGETQYF
TRBJ2-7 | TRBV29-1 | CSVEGLGLAGTYEQYF
TRBJ2-1 | TRBV11-2 | CASSLDAGIWYEQFF
TRBJ2-7 | TRBV5-1 | CASSLGGNYEQYF
TRBJ2-1 | TRBV28 | CASTDRVGSNEQFF
TRBJ2-7 | TRBV9 | CASSVGGLGNEQYF
TRBJ2-3 | TRBV11-2 | CASSSWTGDDTQYF
TRBJ2-7 | TRBV12-3/TRBV12-4 | CASSYAYEQYF
TRBJ2-6 | TRBV4-3 | CASSQDKSSGANVLTF
TRBJ2-7 | TRBV20-1 | CSARVGERGSYEQYF
TRBJ1-2 | TRBV5-1 | CASSLEAWTSYGCTF
TRBJ2-3 | TRBV5-1 | CASSSGVRLRTSGNADTQYF
TRBJ2-3 | TRBV7-2 | CASTFVGDTQYF
TRBJ2-4 | TRBV6-2/TRBV6-3 | CASSPDDGIQYF
TRBJ2-7 | TRBV5-1 | CASSLGAGRSYEQYF
TRBJ1-1 | TRBV7-2 | CASRKTGALNTEAFF
TRBJ2-7 | TRBV5-1 | CASSLTSGTVTYEQYF
TRBJ2-1 | TRBV5-6 | CASSLPTGREQFF
TRBJ2-3 | TRBV20-1 | CSARPLAVDTQYF
TRBJ2-3 | TRBV5-4 | CASSSGQKLTDTQYF
TRBJ2-5 | TRBV12-3/TRBV12-4 | CASSAGTGDEQETQYF
TRBJ2-1 | TRBV5-1 | CASSSLAGNNEQFF
TRBJ1-5 | TRBV27 | CASSFSDSNQPQHF
TRBJ2-7 | TRBV12-3/TRBV12-4 | CASPKGGAGTYEQYF
TRBJ2-5 | TRBV12-3/TRBV12-4 | CASRMIGGETQYF
TRBJ2-3 | TRBV19 | CASSQLSGARADTQYF
TRBJ1-5 | TRBV28 | CASSRDGVPYQPQHF
TRBJ1-1 | TRBV5-4 | CASRRGSGYTEAFF
TRBJ2-2 | TRBV10-3 | CAIREGLANTGELFF
TRBJ2-3 | TRBV10-3 | CATEGDYTDTQYF
TRBJ2-7 | TRBV5-4 | CASARVGTTYEQYF
TRBJ1-5 | TRBV27 | CASSLSAPGRNQPQHF
TRBJ1-3 | TRBV4-3 | CASSLSAPGGSGNTIYF
TRBJ2-7 | TRBV7-2 | CASSLGGGVLYEQYF
TRBJ1-1 | TRBV20-1 | CSASRTRNTEAFF
TRBJ1-3 | TRBV2 | CASSEPGNTIYF
TRBJ1-5 | TRBV13 | CASSLGGGRNQPQHF
TRBJ1-1 | TRBV7-3 | CASSPRRGEGGAFF
TRBJ1-5 | TRBV28 | CASSGIGGSPQHF
TRBJ1-2 | TRBV12-3/TRBV12-4 | CATSSGINYGYTF
TRBJ2-1 | TRBV20-1 | CSADGRLAGGLASYNEQFF
TRBJ2-2 | TRBV6-1 | CARRGTGDTGELFF
TRBJ1-2 | TRBV5-1 | CASSFGGDGHTF
TRBJ2-3 | TRBV5-1 | CASRVELGQGTPDTQYF
TRBJ2-5 | TRBV11-2 | CASSSLSIRTAIQETQYF
TRBJ1-1 | TRBV5-1 | CASSFIRGDRFTQNTEAFF
TRBJ2-2 | TRBV28 | CASAPKLFRAGELFF
TRBJ2-1 | TRBV20-1 | CSARLRGFYNEQFF
TRBJ2-2 | TRBV5-5 | CASSRSATSNTGELFF